The clone carrying this T cell receptor beta chain was seen repeatedly, ten times or more. The antigen remains unidentified. The CDR3 loop spans 13 amino acids. V lost 0 bases and J lost 6, with 6 bases in between. From germline, CDR1 is LGHNA and CDR2 YNFKEQ. The study excluded patients with other autoimmune diseases, uncontrolled infections, pregnancy or lactation. Clinicians made diagnoses from clinical symptoms, serum thyroxine, TRAb, thyroid ultrasound and orbital computed tomography. This sample is drawn from a study of Graves' ophthalmopathy and Graves' hyperthyroidism. Amplification of TCR beta CDR3 regions used RNA transcripts. RT-PCR was first run with HTBI primers, then multiplex PCR in a second round. TCRdb analysed the multiplex PCR reads with MiXCR anew, one entry per CDR3 protein. In the table there are hundreds of thousands of distinct CDR3 sequences, roughly two fifths of which are singletons.

The study, taken as a whole, reports: A model of 13 signatures distinguished ophthalmopathy from stable hyperthyroidism at 85% to 90% sensitivity and about 80% specificity. With more than 60% sensitivity and approximately 72% specificity, the model predicted ophthalmopathy progression.

The sequencing sample was made of peripheral blood. The chain links TRBV4-2 to TRBJ1-5, with D unclear. This clonotype was obtained from an adult man with Graves' ophthalmopathy. This chain's CDR3 is CASSQDEVQPQHF. The CDR3 nucleotides are TGTGCCAGCAGCCAAGATGAGGTTCAGCCCCAGCATTTT.